This T cell receptor beta chain comes out of a study of shared clonotypes between healthy human individuals. This table comes from immunoSEQ multiplex PCR, and its TCRdb copy is limited to in-frame clones, with some not included. The sample yields fewer than 700,000 clones, around 81% seen once. The CDR3 is made up of 15 amino acids. Germline V gene data show CDR1 as MNHEY and CDR2 as SVGAGI. V trimming: 5 bases; J trimming: 6 bases; junction bases outside the gene matches: 10. Findings of the study overall: Exclusively blood specimens were collected; tissue repertoires likely differ. Among donors, sharing of clonotypes was expected to be affected by sequencing depth.

HIV-negative, healthy adults without recent acute infections or vaccinations were the donors. All donors were Caucasian adults living in Nashville, Tennessee. A remark on this clone: Antigen unknown.

Sample: PBMCs. The clonotype comes from a woman between 40 and 50 years old in good health. Some clones in this sample may be carry-over from other donors' samples. V usage is TRBV6-5 and J usage is TRBJ2-3; 8 nucleotides agree with TRBD1. The CDR3 DNA is TGTGCCAGCAGTCTACAGGGGGGCAGAGGTGATACGCAGTATTTT. Translating gives CASSLQGGRGDTQYF.